This T cell receptor (beta chain) appears in the sequencing data of a study of shared clonotypes between healthy human individuals. For the study at large: In total, the donors were a couple of women and a few men aged 18 to 49. CD4 naive cells filled three plates per donor, CD4 memory three, CD8 naive two and CD8 memory one.

As regards this clone: What it recognizes is unknown.

The CDR3 runs 17 residues. Trimming removed 1 base from V and 5 bases from J; junction bases left unmatched: 9. CDR1 and CDR2 (germline): SGHVS, FQNEAQ. Method: immunoSEQ multiplex PCR; TCRdb's copy keeps in-frame clones and lacks some. The profile shows some 2,500,000 clones, 80% to 95% of them singletons. Study observations and caveats: Larger richness was generally estimated for naive than memory subsets.

The chain carries TRBV7-8 and TRBJ2-3; TRBD2 agrees at 10 bases. The sequence derives from a man younger than 35 in good health. Some clones in this sample may be carry-over from other donors' samples. The sample consisted of naive CD4+ T cells from PBMCs. Sample subset: CD45RA+ positively selected. CDR3 region: CASSLESGRAYGDTQYF. In DNA form, the CDR3 reads TGTGCCAGCAGCTTAGAAAGCGGGAGGGCCTATGGAGATACGCAGTATTTT.